The 24 T cell receptor beta chains below come from one sample, sequenced in a study of blood T cell repertoires in COVID-19. Assay used: immunoSEQ multiplex PCR; TCRdb lists only in-frame clones, some missing. The table shows about 190,000 clones, with 82% occurring only once. Sequenced material: peripheral blood. Source of these receptors: a woman aged 55-70 years with COVID-19, enrolled during active disease.

This clone was observed once. The rearrangement joins TRBV7-9 to TRBJ1-4; 7 positions match TRBD1. The length of the CDR3 is 15 residues. CDR1 is SEHNR and CDR2 is FQNEAQ in the germline V gene (reference sequence). With 4 bases clipped from V and 3 bases from J, the junction kept 5 bases outside the gene matches. The DNA for the CDR3 is TGTGCCAGCAGCTCCACAGGGGTTGCTAATGAAAAACTGTTTTTT. Translated: CASSSTGVANEKLFF.

This rearrangement joins TRBV4-1 to TRBJ1-3; TRBD1 aligns across 9 bases. The CDR3 covers 17 residues. V was clipped by 2 bases and J by 0 bases; unmatched bases: 5. The V gene's germline CDR1 is MGHRA and CDR2 YSYEKL. For the CDR3, the DNA is TGCGCCAGCAGCCAACAACAGGGGGCCGACTCTGGAAACACCATATATTTT. It yields the protein CASSQQQGADSGNTIYF.

This chain links TRBV19 with TRBJ2-7; possible D gene TRBD2, 5 bases. V shed 0 bases and J shed 4 bases, with 16 bases lying between them. Per germline, CDR1 LNHDA and CDR2 SQIVND (reference sequence). The CDR3 is 16 amino acids. This CDR3 reads CASSIEGPDWSYEQYV. The CDR3 DNA sequence: TGTGCCAGTAGTATAGAAGGGCCGGACTGGTCGTACGAGCAGTACGTC.

V gene TRBV9 combines with J gene TRBJ1-2; perhaps TRBD1 as D (5 bases). Germline values: CDR1 SGDLS, CDR2 YYNGEE. Trimming removed 9 bases at V and 2 bases at J, with 14 bases between. The CDR3 runs 13 residues. The CDR3: CATQTASNYGYTF. The CDR3 nucleotides are TGTGCCACCCAGACAGCCTCCAACTATGGCTACACCTTC.

There are a few counts of this clone. The J gene is TRBJ2-1, the V gene TRBV4-1; 9 bases map to TRBD2. Germline trimming cut 0 bases from V and 7 bases from J; bases unmatched to any gene: 16. This CDR3 has 19 amino acids. Germline CDR1 is MGHRA and CDR2 is YSYEKL. This CDR3 reads CASSQESLSASGIMNEQFF. Written as DNA, the CDR3 is TGCGCCAGCAGCCAAGAGTCCCTTTCGGCTAGCGGGATTATGAATGAGCAGTTCTTC.

V usage is TRBV4-1 and J usage is TRBJ1-6, with D unclear. CDR3 length: 15 amino acids. V lost 0 bases and J 8 bases, leaving 11 bases between the germline ends. Germline V gives CDR1 MGHRA, CDR2 YSYEKL. The CDR3 is CASSQERGMHSPLHF. The CDR3 DNA reads as TGCGCCAGCAGCCAAGAACGGGGAATGCATTCACCCCTCCACTTT.

The rearrangement uses TRBV4-2 and TRBJ1-5, with TRBD1 identical over 8 bases. V was clipped by 1 base and J by 7 bases; unmatched bases: 3. Germline-derived CDR1 and CDR2 are LGHNA and YNFKEQ. This CDR3 has 14 residues. Written as DNA, the CDR3 is TGTGCCAGCAGCCAAGGGCAGGGGGCACAGCCCCAGCATTTT. This translates into CASSQGQGAQPQHF.

This clone was seen more than once but under ten times. The V gene is TRBV24-1, the J gene TRBJ2-3; 7 bases are shared with TRBD2. Germline CDR1 is KGHDR and CDR2 is SFDVKD. V lost 3 bases to trimming and J lost 6 bases; unmatched junction nucleotides: 11. CDR3 length equals 16 residues. The CDR3 bases are TGTGCCACCAGTGATCCTGGGGGGGTTCAGGTCGATACGCAGTATTTT. It is translated as CATSDPGGVQVDTQYF.

This chain connects TRBV5-1 to TRBJ2-2; no firm D call. The CDR3 totals 15 residues. CDR1 is SGHRS, CDR2 YFSETQ, per germline. V dropped 0 bases and J dropped 4 bases, with 10 bases sitting between them. This chain's CDR3 is CASSLVPGRTGELFF. The DNA for the CDR3 is TGCGCCAGCAGCTTGGTTCCAGGCCGCACCGGGGAGCTGTTTTTT.

This rearrangement joins TRBV4-3 to TRBJ2-4, with 9 positions matching TRBD2. CDR3 length equals 16 residues. From germline, CDR1 is LGHNA and CDR2 YSLEER. J gave up 0 bases and V 2 bases, and 2 bases lay outside the gene matches. CDR3 residues: CASSQTSGLAKNIQYF. The CDR3, as DNA: TGCGCCAGCAGCCAAACTAGCGGGCTAGCCAAAAACATTCAGTACTTC.

With respect to this clone: One end of the junction is discordant with germline, which a read error may explain. CDR3 coding DNA: TGTGCTAGCAGCTCTGGTAGCGGGAGGAGGGAGACCCAGTACTTC. Its translation: CASSSGSGRRETQYF. The chain uses TRBV7-7 and TRBJ2-5; 10 nucleotides align to TRBD2. CDR3 size: 15 residues. Per germline, CDR1 SSHAT and CDR2 FNYEAQ (reference sequence).

CDR3 amino acids: CASSLTGGADTQYF. The DNA for the CDR3 is TGTGCCAGCAGCTTAACCGGGGGGGCTGATACGCAGTATTTT. The chain recombines TRBV11-2 with TRBJ2-3; 8 nucleotides agree with TRBD2. The CDR3 has 14 amino acids. The germline gives CDR1 SGHAT, CDR2 FQNNGV. Trimming cost V 2 bases and J 6 bases; bases outside gene matches: 4.

This clone has just a few counts. J is TRBJ2-7 and V is TRBV10-1; the D gene is possibly TRBD1 (6 bases). CDR1 is WNHNN and CDR2 is SYGVQD in the germline V gene (reference sequence). This CDR3 is 15 amino acids long. Trimming removed 5 bases at V and 6 bases at J, with 20 bases between. The CDR3 reads CASSPDRTTPCEQYV. CDR3 DNA sequence: TGCGCCAGCAGTCCCGACAGGACGACGCCCTGCGAGCAGTACGTC.

The chain couples TRBV5-4 to TRBJ2-5; maybe TRBD2 (6 bases). The CDR3 extends over 16 amino acids. The V end lost 0 bases, the J end lost 1 base, and 13 bases lay between the germline ends. Germline CDR1 reads SGHNT; CDR2 reads YYREEE (reference sequence). CDR3 nucleotides: TGTGCCAGCAGCTTGGCCCCTGGGACTCCCCAAGAGACCCAGTACTTC. It encodes CASSLAPGTPQETQYF.

The chain combines TRBV7-2 with TRBJ2-4, with TRBD1 matching 9 bases. J was trimmed by 7 bases and V by 5 bases; bases with no gene match: 9. This CDR3 spans 15 amino acids. The germline CDR1 and CDR2 sequences are SGHTA and FQGNSA. The CDR3, as DNA: TGTGCCAGCAGCCAATCCCGGGACAGGGCCAACATTCAGTACTTC. Translated, it gives CASSQSRDRANIQYF.

The chain combines TRBV5-1 with TRBJ1-4, with 7 bases lining up with TRBD1. CDR1 and CDR2 (germline): SGHRS, YFSETQ. Trimming at V came to 2 bases and at J to 9 bases, leaving 13 bases not matched to a gene. This CDR3 has 16 residues. The CDR3 region is CASSFGQALSGKKLFF. The CDR3 DNA follows: TGCGCCAGCAGCTTCGGACAGGCGCTGAGTGGGAAAAAACTGTTTTTT.

V and J are TRBV11-2 and TRBJ2-3, with 8 bases matching TRBD2. Trimming removed 4 bases from V and 2 bases from J; junction bases left unmatched: 5. The length of the CDR3 is 15 residues. Germline values: CDR1 SGHAT, CDR2 FQNNGV. The CDR3 DNA sequence: TGTGCCAGCAGCTCTCGGGGGGGGTCCACAGATACGCAGTATTTT. This gives the protein CASSSRGGSTDTQYF.

This sequence joins TRBV6-5 and TRBJ2-1; TRBD2 matches at 9 bases. The junction had 10 bases not matched to a gene; V was cut back by 7 bases and J by 9 bases. The germline gives CDR1 MNHEY, CDR2 SVGAGI. The CDR3 is made up of 14 amino acids. CDR3 protein: CASTVSGSKGEQFF. As DNA, the CDR3 is TGTGCCAGCACGGTTAGCGGGAGCAAGGGTGAGCAGTTCTTC.

This rearrangement joins TRBV19 to TRBJ1-5; D ambiguous. The CDR3 has 18 residues. V lost 3 bases and J lost 3, with 21 bases in between. Germline V gives CDR1 LNHDA, CDR2 SQIVND (reference sequence). CDR3 bases: TGTGCCAGTAGTATCGATGGACCGAGGCCGGGAAACAATCAGCCCCAGCATTTT. It translates to CASSIDGPRPGNNQPQHF.

This chain joins TRBV19 and TRBJ2-1, with TRBD1 matching 7 bases. The CDR3 runs to 13 residues. Trimming removed 7 bases from V and 4 bases from J; junction bases left unmatched: 4. The germline CDR1 and CDR2 sequences are LNHDA and SQIVND (reference sequence). CDR3 amino acids: CASIGTEYNEQFF. The CDR3 region has the DNA TGTGCCAGTATTGGGACAGAATACAATGAGCAGTTCTTC.

The chain is built from TRBV9 and TRBJ2-3; 12 bases map to TRBD2. The ends lost 3 bases at V and 2 bases at J; junction bases unmatched: 4. Germline values: CDR1 SGDLS, CDR2 YYNGEE. There are 16 residues in the CDR3. CDR3 sequence: CASSGTSGGHTDTQYF. Written as DNA, the CDR3 is TGTGCCAGCAGCGGCACTAGCGGGGGGCACACAGATACGCAGTATTTT. The full variable domain, completed using reference TRBV9 and TRBJ2-3, is DSGVTQTPKHLITATGQRVTLRCSPRSGDLSVYWYQQSLDQGLQFLIQYYNGEERAKGNILERFSAQQFPDLHSELNLSSLELGDSALYFCASSGTSGGHTDTQYFGPGTRLTVL.

In its sample, this clone was seen a few times. The V gene is TRBV2, the J gene TRBJ1-5; 7 nucleotides agree with TRBD1. Germline CDR1 is SNHLY and CDR2 is FYNNEI. The V segment lost 6 bases and the J segment 15 bases; nucleotides outside the gene matches: 8. The CDR3 has 11 residues. The CDR3 is CASRKRQGLHF. CDR3 sequence (DNA): TGTGCCAGCAGGAAAAGACAGGGTCTGCATTTT.

The V gene is TRBV11-2, the J gene TRBJ2-5; tentatively, D is TRBD1 (6 bases). Germline assignment: CDR1 SGHAT and CDR2 FQNNGV. Trimming left V 5 bases short and J 2 bases short, with 9 bases between. The CDR3 is made up of 13 amino acids. CDR3 nucleotides: TGTGCCAGCAGCCCTGACAGGCAAGAGACCCAGTACTTC. Translated: CASSPDRQETQYF.

The chain carries TRBV28 and TRBJ2-2; 8 nucleotides line up with TRBD1. With V trimmed by 5 bases and J by 1 base, 0 bases remained unmatched. There are 14 residues in the CDR3. In germline, CDR1 is MDHEN, CDR2 SYDVKM. For the CDR3, the DNA is TGTGCCAGCAGTGGGACAGGGAACACCGGGGAGCTGTTTTTT. It codes for CASSGTGNTGELFF.